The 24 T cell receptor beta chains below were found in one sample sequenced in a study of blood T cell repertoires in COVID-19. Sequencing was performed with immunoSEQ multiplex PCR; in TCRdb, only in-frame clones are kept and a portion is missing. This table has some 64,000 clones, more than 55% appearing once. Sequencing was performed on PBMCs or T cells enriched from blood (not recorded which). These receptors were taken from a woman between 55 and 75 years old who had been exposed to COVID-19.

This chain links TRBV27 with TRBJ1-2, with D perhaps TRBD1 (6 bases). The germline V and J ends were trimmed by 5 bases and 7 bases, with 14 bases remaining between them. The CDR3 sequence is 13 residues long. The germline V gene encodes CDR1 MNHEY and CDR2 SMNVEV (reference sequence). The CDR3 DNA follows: TGTGCCAGCAGTGTCGGCAGGGGAATTGGCTACACCTTC. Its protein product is CASSVGRGIGYTF.

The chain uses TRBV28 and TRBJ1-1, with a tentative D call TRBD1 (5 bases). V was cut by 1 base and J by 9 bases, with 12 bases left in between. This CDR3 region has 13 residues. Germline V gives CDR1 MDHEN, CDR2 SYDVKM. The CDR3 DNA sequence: TGTGCCAGCAGTTTATTGACAGAAAGTAAAGCTTTCTTT. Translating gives CASSLLTESKAFF.

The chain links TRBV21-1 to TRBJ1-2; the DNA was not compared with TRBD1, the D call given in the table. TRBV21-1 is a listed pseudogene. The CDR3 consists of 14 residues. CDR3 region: CASSKNRPSYGYTF. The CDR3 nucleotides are TGTGCCAGCAGCAAGAACAGGCCGAGCTATGGCTACACCTTC.

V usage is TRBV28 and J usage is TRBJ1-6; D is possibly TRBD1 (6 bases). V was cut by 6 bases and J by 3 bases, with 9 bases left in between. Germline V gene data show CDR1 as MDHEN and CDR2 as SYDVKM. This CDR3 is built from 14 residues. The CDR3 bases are TGTGCCAGCAGCTTACAGGGCTATAATTCACCCCTCCACTTT. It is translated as CASSLQGYNSPLHF. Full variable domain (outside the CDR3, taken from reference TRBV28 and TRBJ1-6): DVKVTQSSRYLVKRTGEKVFLECVQDMDHENMFWYRQDPGLGLRLIYFSYDVKMKEKGDIPEGYSVSREKKERFSLILESASTNQTSMYLCASSLQGYNSPLHFGNGTRLTVT.

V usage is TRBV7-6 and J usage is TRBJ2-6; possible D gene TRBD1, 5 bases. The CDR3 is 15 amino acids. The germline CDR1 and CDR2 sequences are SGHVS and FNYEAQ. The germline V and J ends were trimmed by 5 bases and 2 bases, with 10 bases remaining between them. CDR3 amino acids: CASSPRGPGANVLTF. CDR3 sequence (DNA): TGTGCCAGCAGCCCAAGGGGTCCTGGGGCCAACGTCCTGACTTTC.

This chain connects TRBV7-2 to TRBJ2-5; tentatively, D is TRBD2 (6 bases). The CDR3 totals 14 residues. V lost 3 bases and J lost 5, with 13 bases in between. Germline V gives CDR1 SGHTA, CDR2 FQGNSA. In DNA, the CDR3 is TGTGCCAGCAGCTTGAAAGGCGGGGCGGAGACCCAGTACTTC. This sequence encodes CASSLKGGAETQYF.

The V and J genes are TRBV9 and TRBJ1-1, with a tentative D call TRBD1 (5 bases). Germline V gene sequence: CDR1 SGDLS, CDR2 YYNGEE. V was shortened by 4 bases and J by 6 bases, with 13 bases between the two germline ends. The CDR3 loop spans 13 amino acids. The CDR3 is CASSRGRTAEAFF. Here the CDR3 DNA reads TGTGCCAGCAGCCGGGGGAGGACGGCTGAAGCTTTCTTT.

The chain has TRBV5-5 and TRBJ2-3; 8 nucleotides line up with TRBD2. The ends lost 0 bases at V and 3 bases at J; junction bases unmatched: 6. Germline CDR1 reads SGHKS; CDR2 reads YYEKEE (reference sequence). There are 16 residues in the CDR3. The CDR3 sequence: CASSLVSGIETDTQYF. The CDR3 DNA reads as TGTGCCAGCAGCTTGGTTAGCGGGATTGAGACAGATACGCAGTATTTT.

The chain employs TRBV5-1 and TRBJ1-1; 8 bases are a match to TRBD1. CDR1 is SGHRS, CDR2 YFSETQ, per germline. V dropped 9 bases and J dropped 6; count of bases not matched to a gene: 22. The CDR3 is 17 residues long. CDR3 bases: TGCGCCATCCCCATTACTGGACAGGGCATTAGGAGATCTGAAGCTTTCTTT. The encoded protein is CAIPITGQGIRRSEAFF.

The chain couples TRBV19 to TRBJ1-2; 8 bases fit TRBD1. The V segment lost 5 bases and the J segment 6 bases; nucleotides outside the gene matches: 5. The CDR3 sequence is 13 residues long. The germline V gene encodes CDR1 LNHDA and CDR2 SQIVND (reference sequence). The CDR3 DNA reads TGTGCCAGTAGTGGACAGGGTTTTCATGGCTACACCTTC. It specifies CASSGQGFHGYTF.

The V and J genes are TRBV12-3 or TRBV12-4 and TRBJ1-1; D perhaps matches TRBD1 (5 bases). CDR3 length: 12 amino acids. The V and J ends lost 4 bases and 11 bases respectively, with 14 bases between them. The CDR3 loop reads CASSYSGLGAFF. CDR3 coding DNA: TGTGCCAGCAGTTACTCGGGACTAGGGGCTTTCTTT.

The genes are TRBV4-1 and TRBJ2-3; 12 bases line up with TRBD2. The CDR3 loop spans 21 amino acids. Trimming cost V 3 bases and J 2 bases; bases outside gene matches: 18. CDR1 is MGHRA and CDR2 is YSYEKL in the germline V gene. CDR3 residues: CASSQKDGVSSGRALTDTQYF. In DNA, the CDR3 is TGCGCCAGCAGCCAGAAAGATGGGGTTTCTAGCGGGAGGGCCCTCACAGATACGCAGTATTTT.

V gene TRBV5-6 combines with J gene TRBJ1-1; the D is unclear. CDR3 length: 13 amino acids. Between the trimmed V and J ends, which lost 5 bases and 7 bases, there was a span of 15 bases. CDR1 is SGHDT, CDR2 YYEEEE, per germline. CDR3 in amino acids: CASSLGRGGEAFF. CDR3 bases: TGTGCCAGCAGTCTAGGTCGGGGAGGTGAAGCTTTCTTT.

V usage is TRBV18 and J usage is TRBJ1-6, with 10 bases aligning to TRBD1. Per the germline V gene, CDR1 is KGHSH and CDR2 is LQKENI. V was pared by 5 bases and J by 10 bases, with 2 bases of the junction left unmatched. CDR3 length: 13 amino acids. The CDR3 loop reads CASSGQGGSPLHF. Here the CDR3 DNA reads TGTGCCAGCTCAGGACAGGGGGGATCACCCCTCCACTTT.

The CDR3 is CASSLGGPSSYEQYF. The DNA of the CDR3 is TGTGCCAGCAGCTTGGGCGGGCCGAGCTCCTACGAGCAGTACTTC. V gene TRBV5-4 combines with J gene TRBJ2-7, with D possibly TRBD2 on 5 matching bases. The CDR3 has 15 residues. Trimming took 0 bases from V and 0 from J, leaving 10 bases between them. Germline V gives CDR1 SGHNT, CDR2 YYREEE (reference sequence).

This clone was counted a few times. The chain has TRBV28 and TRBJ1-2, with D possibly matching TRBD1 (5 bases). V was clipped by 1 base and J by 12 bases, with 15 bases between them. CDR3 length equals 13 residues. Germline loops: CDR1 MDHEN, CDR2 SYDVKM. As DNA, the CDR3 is TGTGCCAGCAGTTTATCCGGGCTGGAGGGGAACACCTTC. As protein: CASSLSGLEGNTF.

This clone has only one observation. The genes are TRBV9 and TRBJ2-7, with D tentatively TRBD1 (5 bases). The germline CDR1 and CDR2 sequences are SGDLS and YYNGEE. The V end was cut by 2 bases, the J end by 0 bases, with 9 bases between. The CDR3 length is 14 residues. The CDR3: CASSVSGNSYEQYF. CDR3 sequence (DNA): TGTGCCAGCAGCGTCTCAGGGAACTCCTACGAGCAGTACTTC.

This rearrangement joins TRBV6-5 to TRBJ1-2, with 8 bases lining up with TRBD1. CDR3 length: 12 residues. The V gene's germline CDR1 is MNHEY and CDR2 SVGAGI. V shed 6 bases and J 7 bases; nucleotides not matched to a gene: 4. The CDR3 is CASRGTGRGYTF. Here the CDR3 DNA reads TGTGCCAGCAGGGGGACAGGTCGTGGCTACACCTTC.

CDR3 coding DNA: TGTGCCATCAGTGAGTTGGGAGCTAACTATGGCTACACCTTC. It yields the protein CAISELGANYGYTF. J is TRBJ1-2 and V is TRBV10-3; D uncertain. Between the trimmed V and J ends, which lost 1 base and 0 bases, there was a span of 6 bases. This CDR3 has 14 residues. From germline, CDR1 is ENHRY and CDR2 SYGVKD.

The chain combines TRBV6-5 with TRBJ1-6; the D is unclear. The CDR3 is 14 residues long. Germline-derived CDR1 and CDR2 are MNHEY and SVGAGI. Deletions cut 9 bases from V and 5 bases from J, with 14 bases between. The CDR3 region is CASFSRNHNSPLHF. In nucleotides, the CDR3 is TGTGCCAGTTTCTCGCGGAATCATAATTCACCCCTCCACTTT.

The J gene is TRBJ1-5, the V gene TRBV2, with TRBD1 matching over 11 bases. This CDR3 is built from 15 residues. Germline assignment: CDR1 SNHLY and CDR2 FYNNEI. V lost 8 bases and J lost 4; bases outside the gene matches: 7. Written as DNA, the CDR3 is TGTGCCAGCTTACGGGGACAGGGGGAGAATCAGCCCCAGCATTTT. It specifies CASLRGQGENQPQHF.

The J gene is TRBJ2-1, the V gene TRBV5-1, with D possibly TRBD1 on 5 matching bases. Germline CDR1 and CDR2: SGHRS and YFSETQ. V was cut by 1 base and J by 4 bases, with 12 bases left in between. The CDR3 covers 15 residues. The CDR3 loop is CASSLFSGKYNEQFF. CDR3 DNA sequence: TGCGCCAGCAGCTTGTTTTCAGGGAAGTACAATGAGCAGTTCTTC.

CDR3 region: CASSLEGGFGYEQYF. The CDR3 DNA reads as TGTGCCAGCAGCTTAGAAGGGGGCTTCGGCTACGAGCAGTACTTC. The V call is TRBV7-9, the J call TRBJ2-7, with 7 bases lining up with TRBD1. CDR1 is SEHNR, CDR2 FQNEAQ, per germline (reference sequence). The junction had 6 bases not matched to a gene; V was cut back by 1 base and J by 3 bases. The CDR3 is 15 amino acids. The full variable domain, rest sourced from reference TRBV7-9 and TRBJ2-7, is DTGVSQNPRHKITKRGQNVTFRCDPISEHNRLYWYRQTLGQGPEFLTYFQNEAQLEKSRLLSDRFSAERPKGSFSTLEIQRTEQGDSAMYLCASSLEGGFGYEQYFGPGTRLTVT.

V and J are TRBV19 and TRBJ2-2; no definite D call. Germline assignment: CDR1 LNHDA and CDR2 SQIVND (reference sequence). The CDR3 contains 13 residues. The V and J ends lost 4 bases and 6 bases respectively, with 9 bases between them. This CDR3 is CASSTRRAGELFF. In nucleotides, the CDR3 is TGTGCCAGTAGTACTCGGAGAGCCGGGGAGCTGTTTTTT.